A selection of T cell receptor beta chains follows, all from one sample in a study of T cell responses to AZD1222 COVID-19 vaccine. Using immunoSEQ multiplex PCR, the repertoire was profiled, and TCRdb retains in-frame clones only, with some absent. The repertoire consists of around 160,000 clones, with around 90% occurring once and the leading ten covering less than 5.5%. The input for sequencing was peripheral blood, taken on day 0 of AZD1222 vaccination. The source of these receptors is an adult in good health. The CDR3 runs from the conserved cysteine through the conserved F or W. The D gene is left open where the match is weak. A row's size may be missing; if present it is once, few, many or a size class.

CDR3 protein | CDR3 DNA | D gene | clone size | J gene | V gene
CASSHGYHTQYF | TGTGCCAGCAGCCACGGGTACCATACGCAGTATTTT | NA | NA | TRBJ2-3 | TRBV14
CASSLQAQETQYF | TGTGCCAGCAGTCTGCAAGCACAAGAGACCCAGTACTTC | NA | NA | TRBJ2-5 | TRBV6-5
CASSREGSLYGYTF | TGTGCCAGCAGCAGGGAAGGCTCCCTCTACGGCTACACCTTC | NA | NA | TRBJ1-2 | TRBV2
CASSLWQNYEQYF | TGTGCCAGCAGCTTGTGGCAAAACTACGAGCAGTACTTC | NA | once | TRBJ2-7 | TRBV5-8
CSASTGDVFF | TGCAGTGCTAGCACAGGGGACGTGTTCTTC | TRBD1 | NA | TRBJ2-1 | TRBV20-1
CATSAGLDRGQDQPQHF | TGTGCCACCAGTGCCGGTCTCGACAGGGGGCAGGATCAGCCCCAGCATTTT | TRBD1 | NA | TRBJ1-5 | TRBV24-1
CASTSQFPSYEQYF | TGTGCCAGCACTTCCCAGTTCCCATCCTACGAGCAGTACTTC | NA | NA | TRBJ2-7 | TRBV27
CASSQLGPYGYTF | TGTGCCAGCAGCCAACTGGGACCCTATGGCTACACCTTC | NA | NA | TRBJ1-2 | TRBV3-1/TRBV3-2
CASSLSGGVLETQYF | TGTGCCAGCAGCTTAAGCGGGGGGGTCCTGGAGACCCAGTACTTC | TRBD2 | few | TRBJ2-5 | TRBV7-3
CASTGERRSPLHF | TGTGCCAGCACTGGGGAAAGGCGATCACCCCTCCACTTT | NA | NA | TRBJ1-6 | TRBV2
CASSPTRDRGLWSNQPQHF | TGTGCCAGCAGCCCCACCCGGGACAGGGGGCTTTGGAGCAATCAGCCCCAGCATTTT | TRBD1 | once | TRBJ1-5 | TRBV28
CASRPLPGQGTGELFF | TGTGCCAGTAGGCCACTTCCGGGACAGGGGACCGGGGAGCTGTTTTTT | TRBD1 | NA | TRBJ2-2 | TRBV19
CASSFLIYGYTF | TGTGCCAGCAGTTTCTTGATCTATGGCTACACCTTC | NA | NA | TRBJ1-2 | TRBV12-3/TRBV12-4
CASSQTIRNTEAFF | TGTGCCAGCAGCCAGACGATCAGGAACACTGAAGCTTTCTTT | NA | few | TRBJ1-1 | TRBV3-1/TRBV3-2
CASSPLGPYNYNTEAFF | TGTGCCAGCTCACCACTCGGGCCTTACAACTACAACACTGAAGCTTTCTTT | NA | NA | TRBJ1-1 | TRBV18
CASGAGYNEQFF | TGTGCCAGCGGAGCGGGGTACAATGAGCAGTTCTTC | TRBD2 | NA | TRBJ2-1 | TRBV9